The 13 T cell receptor beta chains below come from one sample, sequenced in a study of human T cells and chemical hapten exposure. Time point in this sample: patch test 3, about 24 weeks after DPC sensitization. Treatment: therapeutic diphenylcyclopropenone sensitization with weekly scalp DPC. TCRdb passed the RACE reads through MiXCR, listing each CDR3 protein once. The sample has roughly 84,000 distinct CDR3 sequences, 10% to 13% seen once; the top ten hold around 3.8%. Sequenced here: whole blood, sampled in connection with sensitization to the hapten diphenylcyclopropenone (DPC). The origin of the receptors is a woman in her forties or fifties with alopecia areata. Some clones in this sample may be carry-over from other donors' samples.

The sample holds many counts of this clonotype. The chain uses TRBV27 and TRBJ2-5, with D perhaps being TRBD1 or TRBD2 (5 bases each). V shed 4 bases and J shed 5 bases, with 8 bases lying between them. In germline, CDR1 is MNHEY, CDR2 SMNVEV (reference sequence). The CDR3 loop spans 12 amino acids. CDR3 residues: CASSSGTETQYF. The CDR3 coding sequence is TGTGCCAGCAGTTCGGGGACGGAGACCCAGTACTTC.

The chain has TRBV20-1 and TRBJ2-5, with TRBD2 identical over 12 bases. V shed 5 bases and J 10 bases; nucleotides not matched to a gene: 8. Germline CDR1 is DFQATT and CDR2 is SNEGSKA (reference sequence). This CDR3 comprises 13 residues. CDR3 coding DNA: TGCAGTGCTGTACCTAGCGGGAGGGTGGACCAGTACTTC. As protein: CSAVPSGRVDQYF.

The V call is TRBV29-1, the J call TRBJ2-7; 14 nucleotides agree with TRBD2. J was trimmed by 2 bases and V by 6 bases; bases with no gene match: 6. The length of the CDR3 is 15 residues. Germline CDR1 reads SQVTM; CDR2 reads ANQGSEA. DNA for the CDR3: TGCAGCGTCGCCGGACTAGCGGGAGGCCCCTACGAGCAGTACTTC. Translation gives CSVAGLAGGPYEQYF.

This clonotype was detected many times. This rearrangement joins TRBV7-9 to TRBJ1-2; 8 nucleotides align to TRBD1. The trim removed 5 bases at V and 4 bases at J, leaving 9 bases unmatched. This CDR3 region has 15 residues. CDR1 and CDR2 from the germline V gene are SEHNR and FQNEAQ (reference sequence). CDR3 loop: CASSPGTGASYGYTF. The CDR3 DNA reads TGTGCCAGCAGCCCAGGGACAGGAGCTTCCTATGGCTACACCTTC.

This clonotype was observed many times. V and J are TRBV7-9 and TRBJ1-6; D gene unclear. The ends were cut back, 5 bases at V and 5 bases at J, with 4 bases in the middle. The CDR3 totals 12 residues. Germline CDR1 reads SEHNR; CDR2 reads FQNEAQ (reference sequence). This chain's CDR3 is CASSPDNSPLHF. The CDR3 nucleotides are TGTGCCAGCAGCCCAGATAATTCACCCCTCCACTTT.

Details on this clonotype: The junction shows a germline mismatch at one end, possibly a read error. This rearrangement joins TRBV6-2 or TRBV6-3 to TRBJ2-2; D is possibly TRBD1 or TRBD2 (5 bases each). CDR3 length: 14 amino acids. The V gene's germline CDR1 is MNHEY and CDR2 SVGEGT. In DNA form, the CDR3 reads TGTGCCGGCAGGAGGTTTGGGGACGCCGGGGAGCTGTTTTTT. Translation: CAGRRFGDAGELFF.

This clonotype has ten or more counts. CDR3 residues: CASSPRTSGRGTDTQYF. The CDR3 region has the DNA TGTGCCAGCAGCCCCCGGACTAGCGGGAGGGGCACAGATACGCAGTATTTT. The chain joins TRBV7-8 to TRBJ2-3; 15 bases agree with TRBD2. The V gene's germline CDR1 is SGHVS and CDR2 FQNEAQ. J was trimmed by 1 base and V by 5 bases; bases with no gene match: 4. The CDR3 is 17 amino acids.

The chain carries TRBV6-2 or TRBV6-3 and TRBJ2-2; 10 bases match TRBD1. Germline V gene sequence: CDR1 MNHEY, CDR2 SVGEGT. This CDR3 contains 14 residues. Trimming cost V 6 bases and J 8 bases; bases outside gene matches: 6. The CDR3 region has the DNA TGTGCCAGCAGGAAGACAGGGGGCCTGGGGGAGCTGTTTTTT. It encodes CASRKTGGLGELFF.

This clonotype was seen more than once but under ten times. The rearrangement uses TRBV4-3 and TRBJ2-2, with no clear D. Trimming removed 0 bases from V and 7 bases from J, with 12 bases in between. CDR3 length: 15 residues. The germline gives CDR1 LGHNA, CDR2 YSLEER. Here the CDR3 DNA reads TGCGCCAGCAGCCAAGACGAAAGGTTCGGCGGGGAGCTGTTTTTT. Amino acids: CASSQDERFGGELFF.

The V gene is TRBV14, the J gene TRBJ2-5; a possible D gene is TRBD2 (5 bases). CDR1 is SGHDN, CDR2 FVKESK, per germline. This CDR3 comprises 15 residues. V dropped 5 bases and J dropped 7 bases, with 20 bases sitting between them. The DNA of the CDR3 is TGTGCCAGCAGCTCTCAGCGGATCCCGCTTGGGACCCAGTACTTC. The encoded protein is CASSSQRIPLGTQYF.

There are many counts of this clonotype. The chain employs TRBV28 and TRBJ2-1; D is uncertain. The CDR3 sequence is 13 residues long. Germline lookup yields CDR1 MDHEN and CDR2 SYDVKM. V gave up 7 bases and J gave up 0 bases, with 7 bases separating them. This chain's CDR3 is CASNSFSYNEQFF. Written as DNA, the CDR3 is TGTGCCAGCAACTCTTTCTCCTACAATGAGCAGTTCTTC.

This clonotype was detected many times. The J gene is TRBJ1-2, the V gene TRBV3-1, with D unclear. V lost 4 bases, J lost 4 bases, and 10 bases lay in between. The V gene's germline CDR1 is LGHDT and CDR2 YNNKEL (reference sequence). This CDR3 spans 13 amino acids. CDR3 protein: CASSPPLSYGYTF. The CDR3 DNA reads TGTGCCAGCAGCCCCCCCCTTAGCTATGGCTACACCTTC.

The chain links TRBV30 to TRBJ2-1; D is unclear. This CDR3 spans 14 amino acids. Trimming cost V 2 bases and J 2 bases, with 10 bases left between them. Germline V CDR1 and CDR2: GTSNPN, SVGIG (reference sequence). CDR3 sequence (DNA): TGTGCCTGGAGTTTAGACTTGACCTACAATGAGCAGTTCTTC. It translates to CAWSLDLTYNEQFF.